A selection of T cell receptor beta chains follows, all from one sample in a study of identifying expanded T cells in peripheral blood. Data came from immunoSEQ multiplex PCR; TCRdb stores just in-frame clones and leaves some out. The table lists around 130,000 clones, approximately 86% of them singletons, with 8.4% in the top ten. Material: blood. The receptors here all came from a person between 18 and 75 years old in good health. CDR3s leave out the opening cysteine and the closing phenylalanine or tryptophan. A D gene is named only where the DNA matches it firmly.

TRBV6-5	.	TRBJ2-3	AISIPGRTTDTQY
TRBV6-1	.	TRBJ1-5	ASSESMTRVGQPQH
TRBV19	TRBD1	TRBJ2-1	ASSSGGRRYNEQF
TRBV5-1	TRBD1	TRBJ1-3	ASSSGQAGNTIY
TRBV7-9	.	TRBJ1-2	ASSAQGISYGYT
TRBV15	TRBD1	TRBJ1-2	ATSTRQGVGEGYT
TRBV27	TRBD1	TRBJ1-2	ASRGDRVQENYGYT
TRBV6-6	.	TRBJ2-7	ASSAPSSYEQY
TRBV23-1	.	TRBJ1-1	ASSLEVMNTEAF
TRBV19	TRBD2	TRBJ2-1	ASTSLARSPSLSLGEQF
TRBV7-2	.	TRBJ2-7	ASSLAHREDPYEQY
TRBV6-4	.	TRBJ2-1	ASSSDTRNEQF
TRBV7-2	.	TRBJ1-6	ASSRDVNSPLH
TRBV11-2	.	TRBJ2-7	ASSPRTRRREQY
TRBV28	.	TRBJ1-2	ASSLRGNGYT
TRBV5-1	TRBD1	TRBJ2-2	ASSPGQGATGELF
TRBV28	TRBD2	TRBJ2-1	ASSSALAGGAREQF
TRBV7-8	TRBD1	TRBJ1-1	ASTRPGQGALAEAF
TRBV7-2	.	TRBJ2-3	ASSFRGLGDTQY
TRBV28	.	TRBJ1-5	ASRKEKGRSNQPQH
TRBV4-2	TRBD2	TRBJ2-5	ASSQTGTSGSGETQY
TRBV5-1	.	TRBJ2-5	ASSSTGVGETQY
TRBV5-1	.	TRBJ1-4	ASSGGSSTNEKLF
TRBV11-3	.	TRBJ1-3	ASSKGRDPTGNTIY
TRBV25-1	.	TRBJ2-4	ASSELQGSDIQY
TRBV14	.	TRBJ2-2	ASSDTSTGELF
TRBV19	TRBD1	TRBJ2-7	ASSSPAGQGYEQY
TRBV2	.	TRBJ1-5	ASRELGVIGNQPQH
TRBV7-2	TRBD2	TRBJ2-2	ASSWGLAGVGTGELF
TRBV7-2	TRBD1	TRBJ2-7	ASSLTGTGFYEQY
TRBV4-1	TRBD2	TRBJ2-2	ASSRGGAGELF
TRBV5-1	.	TRBJ1-1	ASMGTTDLNTEAF
TRBV2	.	TRBJ2-1	ASSGLPQLTINEQF
TRBV28	.	TRBJ2-2	ASSPGSRRFTGELF
TRBV21-1	.	TRBJ2-7	ASSKGLAAEQY
TRBV7-2	.	TRBJ2-5	ASSLPGTQETQY
TRBV6-6	.	TRBJ1-2	ASSYGAIDGYT
TRBV7-9	TRBD1	TRBJ1-3	ASSTGTASGNTIY
TRBV5-4	TRBD2	TRBJ2-5	ASSPRGGLAGGYQETQY
TRBV28	.	TRBJ1-2	ASSAQLLNYGYT
TRBV21-1	.	TRBJ2-7	ASSTGVSYEQY
TRBV18	.	TRBJ2-2	ASSPTVDTGELF
TRBV19	TRBD1	TRBJ1-5	ASRGDRGRTYSNQPQH
TRBV7-9	TRBD1	TRBJ1-1	ASSSPDRGFTEAF
TRBV27	TRBD2	TRBJ2-7	ASSFSRGVSYEQY
TRBV14	TRBD1	TRBJ1-1	ASSRTGRTEAF
TRBV28	TRBD1	TRBJ1-5	ASRPDRGGYQPQH